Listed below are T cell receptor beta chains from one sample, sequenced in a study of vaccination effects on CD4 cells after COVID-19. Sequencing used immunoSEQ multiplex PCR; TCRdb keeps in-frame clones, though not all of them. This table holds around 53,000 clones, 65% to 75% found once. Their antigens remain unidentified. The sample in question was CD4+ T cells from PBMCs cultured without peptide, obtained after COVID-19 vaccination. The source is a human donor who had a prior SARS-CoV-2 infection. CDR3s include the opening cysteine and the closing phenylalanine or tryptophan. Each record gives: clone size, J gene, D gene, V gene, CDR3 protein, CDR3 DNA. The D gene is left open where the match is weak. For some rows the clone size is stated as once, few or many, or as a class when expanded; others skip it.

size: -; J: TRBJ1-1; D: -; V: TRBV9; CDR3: CASSVAGQGSREAFF; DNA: TGTGCCAGCAGCGTCGCCGGGCAAGGCTCTCGGGAAGCTTTCTTT
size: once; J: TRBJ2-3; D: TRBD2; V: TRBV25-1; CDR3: CASGTSGRTDTQYF; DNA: TGTGCCAGCGGGACTAGCGGGAGGACAGATACGCAGTATTTT
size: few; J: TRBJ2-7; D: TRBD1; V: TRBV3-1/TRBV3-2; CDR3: CASGPTGTYEQYF; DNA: TGTGCCAGTGGACCGACAGGGACCTACGAGCAGTACTTC
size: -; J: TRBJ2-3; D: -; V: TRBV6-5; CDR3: CAIIQGGTDTQYF; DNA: TGTGCCATAATACAGGGTGGGACAGATACGCAGTATTTT
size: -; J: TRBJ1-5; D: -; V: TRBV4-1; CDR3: CASSQDRFRGVSNQPQHF; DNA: TGCGCCAGCAGCCAAGATCGTTTCCGGGGAGTAAGCAATCAGCCCCAGCATTTT
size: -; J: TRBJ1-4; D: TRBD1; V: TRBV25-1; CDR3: CASSDLGGPWGEKLFF; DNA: TGTGCCAGCAGTGACCTAGGGGGCCCGTGGGGTGAAAAACTGTTTTTT
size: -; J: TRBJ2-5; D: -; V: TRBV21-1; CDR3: CASSNPHRGGETQYF; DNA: TGTGCCAGCAGCAACCCACACAGGGGGGGGGAGACCCAGTACTTC
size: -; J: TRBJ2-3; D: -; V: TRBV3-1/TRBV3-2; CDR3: CASSQASPGDTQYF; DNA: TGTGCCAGCAGCCAAGCATCCCCTGGGGATACGCAGTATTTT
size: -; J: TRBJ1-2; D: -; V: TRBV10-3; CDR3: CAISDSASYTF; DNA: TGTGCCATCAGTGACTCCGCCTCCTACACCTTC
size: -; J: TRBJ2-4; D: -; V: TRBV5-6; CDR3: CASGALGGPPNIQYF; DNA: TGTGCCAGCGGAGCTCTGGGAGGCCCCCCAAACATTCAGTACTTC